Below, 23 T cell receptor beta chains from the same sample are listed, as sequenced in a study of neurological immune-mediated disorders. TCRdb re-called the 5' RACE reads through MiXCR, storing one row per CDR3 protein. The sample consists of 100,000 or so distinct CDR3 sequences, around 3.3% of them appearing once. The sequenced sample was PBMCs. The receptors were sampled from a woman aged 18-29 years with multiple sclerosis.

This clonotype was detected ten times or more. This chain uses TRBV20-1 with TRBJ2-1, with D maybe TRBD2 (6 bases). The V end was cut by 0 bases, the J end by 8 bases, with 11 bases between. The CDR3 is 13 amino acids. Germline loops: CDR1 DFQATT, CDR2 SNEGSKA (reference sequence). CDR3 region: CSARETRDYEQFF. CDR3 nucleotide sequence: TGCAGTGCTAGAGAGACCAGGGACTATGAGCAGTTCTTC.

This clonotype was recorded many times. V gene TRBV18 combines with J gene TRBJ2-2; D is undetermined. Trimming stripped 2 bases from V and 4 bases from J, with 5 bases between. CDR3 length: 13 residues. Germline V gives CDR1 KGHSH, CDR2 LQKENI. Written as DNA, the CDR3 is TGTGCCAGCTCACCAAGTAGCACCGGGGAGCTGTTTTTT. Its protein is CASSPSSTGELFF.

This clonotype was seen at least ten times. The chain uses TRBV10-3 and TRBJ1-4, with D unclear. The CDR3 is made up of 17 amino acids. The germline V gene has CDR1 ENHRY and CDR2 SYGVKD. The germline V and J ends were trimmed by 0 bases and 0 bases, with 11 bases remaining between them. The CDR3 protein is CAISESREAATNEKLFF. CDR3 nucleotide sequence: TGTGCCATCAGTGAGTCAAGGGAAGCCGCAACTAATGAAAAACTGTTTTTT.

This clonotype was counted ten times or more. This chain links TRBV10-3 with TRBJ2-7; D may correspond to TRBD1 or TRBD2 (5 bases each). This CDR3 is built from 15 residues. Germline lookup yields CDR1 ENHRY and CDR2 SYGVKD. V lost 2 bases and J 6 bases, leaving 17 bases between the germline ends. The CDR3 protein is CAISEVGRAGPEQYF. In DNA, the CDR3 is TGTGCCATCAGTGAGGTAGGGCGGGCAGGGCCCGAGCAGTACTTC.

As for this clonotype: A read error may be the cause here, since a much bigger clone is one base away. The chain couples TRBV10-3 to TRBJ2-1; D is uncertain. The CDR3 has 13 residues. Germline CDR1 and CDR2: ENHRY and SYGVKD. The CDR3 is CAISGGSYSEQFF. The DNA for the CDR3 is TGTGCCATCAGTGGGGGTAGCTACAGTGAGCAGTTCTTC.

This clonotype was picked up many times. This chain joins TRBV4-3 and TRBJ2-1, with D unclear. Germline CDR1 reads LGHNA; CDR2 reads YSLEER. V was clipped by 0 bases and J by 0 bases, with 6 bases between them. CDR3 length equals 15 residues. The CDR3 DNA follows: TGCGCCAGCAGCCAAGAACGCCACTCCTACAATGAGCAGTTCTTC. Translating it yields CASSQERHSYNEQFF.

Ten or more counts support this clonotype. The genes are TRBV28 and TRBJ2-7; D might be TRBD2 (6 bases). The CDR3 extends over 14 amino acids. The ends were cut back, 5 bases at V and 6 bases at J, with 17 bases in the middle. Germline assignment: CDR1 MDHEN and CDR2 SYDVKM. The CDR3 bases are TGTGCCAGCAGTGTCGGGGGAGCGGTAGGCGAGCAGTACTTC. Translated, it gives CASSVGGAVGEQYF.

The chain combines TRBV5-1 with TRBJ1-1; weak D call: TRBD1 (6 bases). The V gene lost 2 bases and the J gene lost 5 bases, with 16 bases spanning the gap. This CDR3 spans 15 amino acids. The germline V gene has CDR1 SGHRS and CDR2 YFSETQ. CDR3 coding DNA: TGCGCCAGCAGCTTTGCCCCACAGGGAGAAACTGAAGCTTTCTTT. Translating gives CASSFAPQGETEAFF.

There are many counts of this clonotype. This rearrangement joins TRBV5-1 to TRBJ2-7; the D gene is possibly TRBD1 (6 bases). The germline gives CDR1 SGHRS, CDR2 YFSETQ. The CDR3 runs 16 residues. V lost 1 base to trimming and J lost 0 bases, with 14 bases between them. DNA for the CDR3: TGCGCCAGCAGCTTGAATCGGGACACCTTCTCCTACGAGCAGTACTTC. Translating gives CASSLNRDTFSYEQYF. Combining the CDR3 with reference TRBV5-1 and TRBJ2-7 gives the whole variable domain KAGVTQTPRYLIKTRGQQVTLSCSPISGHRSVSWYQQTPGQGLQFLFEYFSETQRNKGNFPGRFSGRQFSNSRSEMNVSTLELGDSALYLCASSLNRDTFSYEQYFGPGTRLTVT.

The table lists this clonotype with many counts. The rearrangement uses TRBV12-3 or TRBV12-4 and TRBJ1-3, with D perhaps matching TRBD1 (6 bases). V was trimmed by 5 bases and J by 0 bases, leaving 11 bases between them. The CDR3 spans 15 residues. CDR3 nucleotides: TGTGCCAGCAGTCAAACAGGGAGCTCTGGAAACACCATATATTTT. Protein sequence: CASSQTGSSGNTIYF.

This clonotype was picked up many times. This chain joins TRBV20-1 and TRBJ2-1; D is possibly TRBD2 (5 bases). This CDR3 spans 11 amino acids. Germline loops: CDR1 DFQATT, CDR2 SNEGSKA (reference sequence). V was cut by 5 bases and J by 7 bases, with 9 bases left in between. CDR3: CSAQLENEQFF. CDR3 DNA sequence: TGCAGTGCTCAACTAGAGAATGAGCAGTTCTTC.

This clonotype was picked up many times. The gene calls are TRBV5-1 and TRBJ2-7, with 8 bases that match TRBD1. Germline trimming cut 0 bases from V and 2 bases from J; bases unmatched to any gene: 7. CDR1 is SGHRS, CDR2 YFSETQ, per germline. The CDR3 totals 16 residues. Here the CDR3 reads CASSLERTGMTYEQYF. The CDR3 coding sequence is TGCGCCAGCAGCTTGGAGCGGACAGGGATGACCTACGAGCAGTACTTC.

This clonotype was seen a few times. This sequence joins TRBV9 and TRBJ2-2; 7 nucleotides match TRBD1. Losses at the gene ends were 7 bases for V and 0 bases for J; bases not matched to a gene: 6. Germline CDR1 reads SGDLS; CDR2 reads YYNGEE. CDR3 size: 15 residues. CDR3 in DNA: TGTGCCAGCTCGAGACAGGGTACGAACACCGGGGAGCTGTTTTTT. This encodes CASSRQGTNTGELFF.

This clonotype was detected many times. The genes are TRBV5-4 and TRBJ2-5, with D hard to call. V was pared by 4 bases and J by 5 bases, with 15 bases between. Looked up from germline, CDR1 is SGHNT and CDR2 is YYREEE (reference sequence). The CDR3 runs 14 residues. The CDR3 DNA reads as TGTGCCAGCAGCAACCACGTCGTGAGGGAGACCCAGTACTTC. Protein: CASSNHVVRETQYF.

This clonotype was counted at least ten times. The rearrangement joins TRBV2 to TRBJ1-5; D uncertain. Trimming shortened V by 6 bases and J by 0 bases, and 15 bases separated the two germline ends. This CDR3 has 16 residues. Per the germline V gene, CDR1 is SNHLY and CDR2 is FYNNEI. In nucleotides, the CDR3 is TGTGCCAGCAGGGGTTACAGTTCCCTTAGCAATCAGCCCCAGCATTTT. Translated: CASRGYSSLSNQPQHF.

This clonotype was found many times. The chain uses TRBV5-1 and TRBJ2-7, with TRBD1 as a possible D gene (5 bases). Deletions cut 0 bases from V and 6 bases from J, with 10 bases between. CDR3 length: 13 residues. From germline, CDR1 is SGHRS and CDR2 YFSETQ. CDR3 coding DNA: TGCGCCAGCAGCTTGGTGCCAGGGCGCGAGCAGTACTTC. It codes for CASSLVPGREQYF.

This clonotype appeared many times. The chain joins TRBV7-2 to TRBJ2-1, with a weak D call TRBD2 (7 bases). V was shortened by 3 bases and J by 2 bases, with 11 bases between the two germline ends. This CDR3 spans 15 amino acids. Germline V gene sequence: CDR1 SGHTA, CDR2 FQGNSA. CDR3 in amino acids: CASSFRGGTYNEQFF. The CDR3 region has the DNA TGTGCCAGCAGCTTCAGGGGAGGGACCTACAATGAGCAGTTCTTC.

At least ten counts were recorded for this clonotype. V is TRBV3-1 and J is TRBJ2-7, with 9 bases identical to TRBD2. The germline V gene has CDR1 LGHDT and CDR2 YNNKEL (reference sequence). The V and J ends lost 1 base and 1 base, in that order; junction bases with no gene match: 11. This CDR3 region has 18 residues. The CDR3 protein is CASSQGLPYSGSSYEQYF. CDR3 DNA: TGTGCCAGCAGCCAAGGTCTTCCTTATAGCGGGAGTTCCTACGAGCAGTACTTC.

This clonotype was recorded at least ten times. Here the CDR3 reads CASSLWISGGGTGELFF. The CDR3 bases are TGCGCCAGCAGCTTGTGGATAAGCGGGGGAGGCACCGGGGAGCTGTTTTTT. The chain employs TRBV5-1 and TRBJ2-2; the match to TRBD2 covers 8 bases. The CDR3 spans 17 residues. The V gene end was trimmed by 1 base and the J gene end by 4 bases; junction bases not matched to a gene: 9. The germline V gene has CDR1 SGHRS and CDR2 YFSETQ.

This clonotype was counted ten times or more. The chain uses TRBV15 and TRBJ2-5; 8 bases are a match to TRBD2. The CDR3 totals 16 residues. J gave up 4 bases and V 2 bases, and 9 bases lay outside the gene matches. Per germline, CDR1 LNHNV and CDR2 YYDKDF (reference sequence). The CDR3: CATSRPLGLEGETQYF. The CDR3 bases are TGTGCCACCAGCAGACCGTTGGGACTAGAGGGAGAGACCCAGTACTTC.

This clonotype was picked up many times. The chain couples TRBV5-1 to TRBJ2-1; the D gene is possibly TRBD1 (6 bases). V lost 0 bases and J lost 7, with 14 bases in between. The CDR3 totals 15 residues. Germline CDR1 reads SGHRS; CDR2 reads YFSETQ. In DNA form, the CDR3 reads TGCGCCAGCAGCTTGGATCAACAGGGATGGAATGAGCAGTTCTTC. The encoded protein is CASSLDQQGWNEQFF.

This clonotype has at least ten counts. The J gene is TRBJ1-4, the V gene TRBV7-9; D perhaps matches TRBD1 (5 bases). From germline, CDR1 is SEHNR and CDR2 FQNEAQ (reference sequence). V gave up 4 bases and J gave up 4 bases, with 16 bases separating them. The CDR3 contains 16 residues. The CDR3 region has the DNA TGTGCCAGCAGCTCGTATAAGGCCGGGGGTAATGAAAAACTGTTTTTT. Amino acid sequence: CASSSYKAGGNEKLFF.

This clonotype was counted once. This may be a read error: a much more frequent sequence differs by one nucleotide. The rearrangement links TRBV24-1 to TRBJ2-4; TRBD1 is a possible D gene (6 bases). CDR3 length equals 16 residues. Germline V gene lookup returns CDR1 KGHDR and CDR2 SFDVKD. The ends were cut back, 4 bases at V and 10 bases at J, with 22 bases in the middle. The CDR3 spells CATSETRGSLPKIQYF. As DNA, the CDR3 is TGTGCCACCAGTGAAACCAGGGGAAGCTTGCCAAAAATTCAGTACTTC.